This T cell receptor beta chain originates from a study of blood T cell repertoires in COVID-19. The CDR3 spans 16 residues. With V trimmed by 0 bases and J by 3 bases, 7 bases remained unmatched. Germline CDR1 SGHRS, CDR2 YFSETQ. Generated by immunoSEQ multiplex PCR, the TCRdb table keeps only in-frame clones and is missing some. The table lists around 200,000 clones, about 88% of them singletons. The sample comprised PBMCs or T cells enriched from blood (not recorded which). The receptor's source is a woman between 18 and 30 years old who had recovered from COVID-19. The V and J genes are TRBV5-1 and TRBJ2-3; 7 bases align to TRBD1. The CDR3 loop is CASSLGEGAGTDTQYF. CDR3 nucleotide sequence: TGCGCCAGCAGCTTGGGAGAGGGGGCAGGAACAGATACGCAGTATTTT.